The sequence of this TCR beta chain was determined in a study of OX40 agonist ivuxolimab in advanced cancers. Worth noting for this clone: The target antigen is unknown.

The study's findings and limits: The authors also found low normalized T-cell clonal expansion in some nonresponders.

In germline, CDR1 is LNHDA, CDR2 SQIVND (reference sequence). Trimming left V 3 bases short and J 0 bases short, with 7 bases between. This CDR3 region has 14 residues. Profiling relied on immunoSEQ multiplex PCR, and the TCRdb table lists in-frame clones only, not all of them. Here the sample spans fewer than 80,000 clones, approximately 90% being singletons. This clonotype was sampled from an adult with an advanced solid tumor such as melanoma, head and neck, liver or kidney cancer. Sequencing used CD4+ or CD8+ T cells sorted from blood, obtained in a trial of the OX40 agonist ivuxolimab. This chain links TRBV19 with TRBJ2-3; D is unresolved. CDR3 loop: CASSIRPSTDTQYF. CDR3 DNA: TGTGCCAGTAGTATCCGGCCTAGCACAGATACGCAGTATTTT.